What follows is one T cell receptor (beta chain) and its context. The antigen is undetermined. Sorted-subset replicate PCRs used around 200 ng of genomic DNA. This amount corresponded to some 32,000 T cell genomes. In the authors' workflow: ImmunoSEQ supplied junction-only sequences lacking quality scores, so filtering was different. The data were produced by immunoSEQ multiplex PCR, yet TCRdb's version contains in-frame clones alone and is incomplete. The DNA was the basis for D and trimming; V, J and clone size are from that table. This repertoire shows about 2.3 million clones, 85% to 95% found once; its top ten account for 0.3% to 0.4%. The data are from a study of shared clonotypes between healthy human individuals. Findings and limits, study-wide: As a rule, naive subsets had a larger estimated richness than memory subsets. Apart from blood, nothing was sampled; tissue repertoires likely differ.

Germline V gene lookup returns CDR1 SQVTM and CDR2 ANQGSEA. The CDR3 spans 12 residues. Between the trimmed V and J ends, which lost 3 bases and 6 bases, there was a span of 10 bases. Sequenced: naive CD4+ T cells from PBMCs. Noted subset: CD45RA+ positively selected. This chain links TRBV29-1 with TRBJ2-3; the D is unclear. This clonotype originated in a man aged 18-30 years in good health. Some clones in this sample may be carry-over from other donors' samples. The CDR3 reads CSVDPNGDTQYF. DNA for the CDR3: TGCAGCGTTGACCCGAATGGGGATACGCAGTATTTT.